This T cell receptor beta chain was observed in a study of tumor-infiltrating lymphocytes in primary liver carcinoma. Across the study: Measuring about 4.2 to 10 cm across, the tumors were staged as T1-T3 N0M0.

A primer matching the constant region was used to make TCR beta cDNA from approximately 520 ng of total RNA. Three-round nested multiplex PCR performed with slightly modified ARM-PCR produced the TCR beta libraries. A C-beta reverse primer and TRBV1-TRBV30 forward primers served in each of the first two PCR rounds, at 9 to 11 cycles apiece. TCRdb itself ran the multiplex PCR reads through MiXCR, one entry per CDR3 protein. The data show over 75,000 distinct CDR3 sequences, 68% seen once. Turning to this clonotype: Its specificity is unknown. This may arise from a read error, as a much more abundant clone is one base away.

The CDR3 sequence is 15 residues long. The germline V gene has CDR1 MNHNS and CDR2 SASEGT. The ends were cut back, 1 base at V and 5 bases at J, with 14 bases in the middle. The source material, roughly 20-31 mg of unsorted bulk tissue, was used to co-extract RNA and DNA. Overall study findings and caveats: For tumor-adjacent and tumor-blood pairs, overlap was less than that seen for tumor region pairs.

This chain connects TRBV6-1 to TRBJ1-1, with D uncertain. This receptor was taken from a man aged 35 to 55 with primary liver carcinoma and hepatitis B virus infection. The sample was tumor-adjacent normal liver tissue. The CDR3 protein is CASSEVGSIGTEAFF. DNA of the CDR3: TGTGCCAGCAGTGAAGTGGGGAGTATTGGGACTGAAGCTTTCTTT.